This T cell receptor (beta chain) was sequenced during a study of cytomegalovirus exposure and HLA in healthy donors. V shed 1 base, J shed 5 bases, and the junction held 8 bases outside the gene matches. CDR3 length equals 16 residues. CDR1 SGHTA and CDR2 FQGNSA come from the germline V gene. A single count supports this clone. Some clones are missing from TCRdb's copy, which holds only in-frame ones; the method was immunoSEQ multiplex PCR. This sample yields approximately 180,000 clones, of which roughly nine tenths are seen a single time; 2.7% belongs to the top ten. This clonotype was sampled from a man in his late teens or twenties in good health and CMV-seropositive. The source material was PBMCs. The chain combines TRBV7-2 with TRBJ1-2, with 9 nucleotides matching TRBD1. CDR3 residues: CASSLVVTGGIYGYTF. In nucleotides, the CDR3 is TGTGCCAGCAGCTTAGTGGTTACAGGGGGCATTTATGGCTACACCTTC.